A single sample gave rise to the 10 T cell receptor beta chains below, sequenced in a study of blood T cell repertoires in COVID-19. Clones were sequenced by immunoSEQ multiplex PCR, and TCRdb holds only the in-frame ones, with some missing. This sample yields roughly 400,000 clones, of which around 91% are seen a single time; 1.1% belongs to the top ten. Source material: PBMCs or T cells enriched from blood (not recorded which). These receptors were collected from a man under 40 who had recovered from COVID-19.

The chain links TRBV18 to TRBJ2-1, with D perhaps TRBD1 (6 bases). V was pared by 3 bases and J by 2 bases, with 8 bases between. CDR3 length equals 14 residues. Germline CDR1 and CDR2: KGHSH and LQKENI. The CDR3 bases are TGTGCCAGCTCACCGGGACAACCCTACAATGAGCAGTTCTTC. Translated, it gives CASSPGQPYNEQFF.

The rearrangement links TRBV19 to TRBJ2-5, with 10 bases identical to TRBD2. This CDR3 spans 16 amino acids. Germline V gene sequence: CDR1 LNHDA, CDR2 SQIVND (reference sequence). Germline trimming cut 4 bases from V and 1 base from J; bases unmatched to any gene: 6. CDR3 region: CASSRLAGAIQETQYF. The DNA of the CDR3 is TGTGCCAGTAGTAGGCTAGCGGGAGCGATCCAAGAGACCCAGTACTTC.

The chain employs TRBV6-5 and TRBJ2-3; a weak D match, TRBD2 (7 bases). The CDR3 runs 15 residues. V was shortened by 6 bases and J by 0 bases, with 13 bases between the two germline ends. CDR1 is MNHEY, CDR2 SVGAGI, per germline. This CDR3 is CASSPKGGSTDTQYF. The CDR3 coding sequence is TGTGCCAGCAGCCCGAAGGGGGGGAGCACAGATACGCAGTATTTT.

The chain uses TRBV28 and TRBJ1-2; perhaps TRBD1 as D (5 bases). The V end was cut by 5 bases, the J end by 8 bases, with 15 bases between. The CDR3 contains 13 residues. The germline CDR1 and CDR2 sequences are MDHEN and SYDVKM. CDR3 protein: CASSPDTPGGYTF. DNA for the CDR3: TGTGCCAGCAGTCCGGACACCCCTGGGGGCTACACCTTC.

The V gene is TRBV27, the J gene TRBJ2-2, with TRBD1 matching over 9 bases. The V gene end was trimmed by 7 bases and the J gene end by 7 bases; junction bases not matched to a gene: 7. Per germline, CDR1 MNHEY and CDR2 SMNVEV (reference sequence). The CDR3 contains 14 residues. As DNA, the CDR3 is TGTGCCAGCAAATGGACAGGGGTTAACGGGGAGCTGTTTTTT. It encodes CASKWTGVNGELFF.

This chain connects TRBV28 to TRBJ2-5; D is perhaps TRBD2 (5 bases). CDR3 length equals 16 residues. Germline values: CDR1 MDHEN, CDR2 SYDVKM. Trimming removed 5 bases from V and 7 bases from J, with 23 bases in between. CDR3 region: CASSREKLIHRGTQYF. In nucleotides, the CDR3 is TGTGCCAGCAGTCGTGAGAAATTAATCCACCGGGGGACCCAGTACTTC.

V usage is TRBV3-1 (or the pseudogene TRBV3-2) and J usage is TRBJ2-3, with TRBD2 as a possible D gene (6 bases). The CDR3 runs 13 residues. The ends were cut back, 3 bases at V and 8 bases at J, with 12 bases in the middle. The germline CDR1 and CDR2 sequences are LGHDT and YNNKEL (reference sequence). The CDR3 sequence is CASSQGGSFTQYF. CDR3 nucleotide sequence: TGTGCCAGCAGCCAGGGGGGTTCTTTTACGCAGTATTTT.

The CDR3 spells CASRIRDRDSPLHF. In DNA, the CDR3 is TGCGCCAGCAGAATCCGGGACAGGGATTCACCCCTCCACTTT. The rearrangement uses TRBV5-1 and TRBJ1-6; TRBD1 matches at 9 bases. V dropped 5 bases and J dropped 8; count of bases not matched to a gene: 5. Germline V gives CDR1 SGHRS, CDR2 YFSETQ. This CDR3 spans 14 amino acids.

The chain couples TRBV19 to TRBJ2-6; D is undetermined. V dropped 5 bases and J dropped 4 bases, with 3 bases sitting between them. Germline CDR1 LNHDA, CDR2 SQIVND (reference sequence). The CDR3 covers 12 residues. The CDR3 region has the DNA TGTGCCAGTAGTGGCGGGGCCAACGTCCTGACTTTC. Its protein product is CASSGGANVLTF.

The chain combines TRBV9 with TRBJ2-7; no firm D call. Germline V CDR1 and CDR2: SGDLS, YYNGEE. Between the trimmed V and J ends, which lost 0 bases and 3 bases, there was a span of 10 bases. The CDR3 runs to 14 residues. In DNA form, the CDR3 reads TGTGCCAGCAGCGTAGATCAACTCGGCTACGAGCAGTACTTC. Its translation: CASSVDQLGYEQYF.